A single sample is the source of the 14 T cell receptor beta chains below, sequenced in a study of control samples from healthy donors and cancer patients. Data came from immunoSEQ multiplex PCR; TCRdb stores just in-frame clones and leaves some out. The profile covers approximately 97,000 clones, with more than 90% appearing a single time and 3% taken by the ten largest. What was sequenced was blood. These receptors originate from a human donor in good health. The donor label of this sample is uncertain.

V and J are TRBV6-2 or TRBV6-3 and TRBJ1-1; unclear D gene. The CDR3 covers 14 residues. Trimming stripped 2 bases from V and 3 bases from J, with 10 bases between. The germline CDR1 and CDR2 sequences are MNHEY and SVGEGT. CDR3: CASSYRARDTEAFF. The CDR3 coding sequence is TGTGCCAGCAGTTACCGGGCTCGGGACACTGAAGCTTTCTTT.

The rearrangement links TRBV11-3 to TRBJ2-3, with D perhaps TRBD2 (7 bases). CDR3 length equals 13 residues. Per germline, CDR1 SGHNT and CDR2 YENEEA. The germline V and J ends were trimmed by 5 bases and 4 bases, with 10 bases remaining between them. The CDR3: CASSGGAPDTQYF. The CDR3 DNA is TGTGCCAGCAGCGGGGGGGCCCCAGATACGCAGTATTTT.

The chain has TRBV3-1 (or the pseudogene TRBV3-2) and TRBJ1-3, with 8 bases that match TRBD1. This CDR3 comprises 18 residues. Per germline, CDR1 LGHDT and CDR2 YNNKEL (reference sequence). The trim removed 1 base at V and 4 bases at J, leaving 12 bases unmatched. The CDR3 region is CASSQGTGWTLGGNTIYF. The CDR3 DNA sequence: TGTGCCAGCAGCCAAGGGACAGGGTGGACCCTGGGGGGAAACACCATATATTTT.

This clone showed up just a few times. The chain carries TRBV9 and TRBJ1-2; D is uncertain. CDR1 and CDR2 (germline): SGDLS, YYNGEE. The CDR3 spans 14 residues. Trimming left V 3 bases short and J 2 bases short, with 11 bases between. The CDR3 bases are TGTGCCAGCAGCGGTAGCTCGGACAACTATGGCTACACCTTC. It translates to CASSGSSDNYGYTF.

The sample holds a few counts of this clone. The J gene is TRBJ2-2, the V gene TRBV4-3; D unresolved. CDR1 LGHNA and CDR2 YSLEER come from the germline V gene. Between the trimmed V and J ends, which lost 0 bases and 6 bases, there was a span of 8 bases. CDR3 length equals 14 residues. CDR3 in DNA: TGCGCCAGCAGCCAAGATCGTGCCGCCGGGGAGCTGTTTTTT. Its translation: CASSQDRAAGELFF.

Written as DNA, the CDR3 is TGTGCCAGCAGCTTGGCCGTGAACAGGAACTATGGCTACACCTTC. Protein product: CASSLAVNRNYGYTF. The chain couples TRBV5-4 to TRBJ1-2; possibly TRBD1 for D (5 bases). Trimming removed 0 bases at V and 2 bases at J, with 11 bases between. Germline V gene data show CDR1 as SGHNT and CDR2 as YYREEE (reference sequence). The CDR3 is 15 amino acids.

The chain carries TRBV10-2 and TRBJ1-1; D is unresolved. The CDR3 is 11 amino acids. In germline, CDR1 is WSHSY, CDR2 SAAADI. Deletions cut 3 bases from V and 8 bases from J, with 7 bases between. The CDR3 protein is CASSDAREAFF. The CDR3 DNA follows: TGCGCCAGCAGTGACGCCCGCGAAGCTTTCTTT.

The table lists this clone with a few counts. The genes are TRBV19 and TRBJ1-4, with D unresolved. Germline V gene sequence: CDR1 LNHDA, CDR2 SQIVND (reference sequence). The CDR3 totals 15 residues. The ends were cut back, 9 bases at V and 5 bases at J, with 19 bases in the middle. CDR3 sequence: CASLGWQDLNEKLFF. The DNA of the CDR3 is TGTGCCAGCCTAGGGTGGCAGGACTTAAATGAAAAACTGTTTTTT.

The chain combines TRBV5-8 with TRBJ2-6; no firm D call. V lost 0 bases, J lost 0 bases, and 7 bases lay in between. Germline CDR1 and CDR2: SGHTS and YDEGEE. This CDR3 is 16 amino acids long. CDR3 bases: TGTGCCAGCAGCTTGGTCAGCCACTCTGGGGCCAACGTCCTGACTTTC. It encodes CASSLVSHSGANVLTF. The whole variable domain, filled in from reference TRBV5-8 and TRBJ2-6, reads EAGVTQSPTHLIKTRGQQATLRCSPISGHTSVYWYQQALGLGLQFLLWYDEGEERNRGNFPPRFSGRQFPNYSSELNVNALELEDSALYLCASSLVSHSGANVLTFGAGSRLTVL.

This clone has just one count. The CDR3 nucleotides read TGTGCCAGCAGCCACACAGAAAGGAGGGGGCGAGGAGCTTTCTTT. Its translation is CASSHTERRGRGAFF. This chain connects TRBV7-9 to TRBJ1-1; 7 nucleotides match TRBD1. In germline, CDR1 is SEHNR, CDR2 FQNEAQ (reference sequence). This CDR3 has 15 amino acids. V lost 5 bases and J lost 10; bases outside the gene matches: 16.

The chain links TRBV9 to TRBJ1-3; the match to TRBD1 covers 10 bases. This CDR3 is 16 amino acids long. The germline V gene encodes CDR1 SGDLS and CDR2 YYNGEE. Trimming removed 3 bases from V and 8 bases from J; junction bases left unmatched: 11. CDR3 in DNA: TGTGCCAGCAGCGCCGGTCGGGACAGGGGTGAAGACACCATATATTTT. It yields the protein CASSAGRDRGEDTIYF. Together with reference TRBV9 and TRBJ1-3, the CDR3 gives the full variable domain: DSGVTQTPKHLITATGQRVTLRCSPRSGDLSVYWYQQSLDQGLQFLIQYYNGEERAKGNILERFSAQQFPDLHSELNLSSLELGDSALYFCASSAGRDRGEDTIYFGEGSWLTVV.

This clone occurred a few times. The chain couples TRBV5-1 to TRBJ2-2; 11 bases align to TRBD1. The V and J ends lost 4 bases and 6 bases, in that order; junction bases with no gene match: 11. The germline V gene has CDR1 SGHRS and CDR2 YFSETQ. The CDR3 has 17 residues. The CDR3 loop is CASSQIGTGGKSGELFF. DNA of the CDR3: TGCGCCAGCAGCCAGATAGGGACAGGGGGAAAATCCGGGGAGCTGTTTTTT.

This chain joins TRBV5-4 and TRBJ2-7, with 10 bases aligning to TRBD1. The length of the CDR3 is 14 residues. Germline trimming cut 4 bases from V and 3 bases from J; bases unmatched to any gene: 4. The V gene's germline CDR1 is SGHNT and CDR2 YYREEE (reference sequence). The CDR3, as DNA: TGTGCCAGCAGCCCCGGACAGGGGGACTACGAGCAGTACTTC. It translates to CASSPGQGDYEQYF.

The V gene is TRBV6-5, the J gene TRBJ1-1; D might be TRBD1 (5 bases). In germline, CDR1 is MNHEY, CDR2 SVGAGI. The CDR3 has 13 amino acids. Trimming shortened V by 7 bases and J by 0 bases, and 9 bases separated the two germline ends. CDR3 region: CASTQGVNTEAFF. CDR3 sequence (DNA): TGTGCCAGCACCCAGGGCGTGAACACTGAAGCTTTCTTT.